The 17 T cell receptor beta chains below come from one sample, sequenced in a study of T cells after posttransplantation cyclophosphamide. Busulfan-fludarabine conditioning, marrow transplant, and cyclophosphamide on days +3 and +4 were administered. Data came from immunoSEQ multiplex PCR; TCRdb stores just in-frame clones and leaves some out. The table lists under 20,000 clones, with no singletons. Sequencing was performed on PBMCs, taken after allogeneic stem cell transplant with posttransplant cyclophosphamide. These receptor sequences come from a female patient between 25 and 45 years old who received an allogeneic stem cell transplant from a related donor, was CMV-positive, and had no GVHD. Some T cells may be supplied by the graft donor.

In its sample, this clone was seen many times. The genes are TRBV15 and TRBJ2-7; 10 positions match TRBD2. The trim removed 1 base at V and 2 bases at J, leaving 5 bases unmatched. CDR3 length equals 16 residues. Germline V gives CDR1 LNHNV, CDR2 YYDKDF (reference sequence). For the CDR3, the DNA is TGTGCCACCAGCAGAGTCTTAGCGGGAGGTCCCTACGAGCAGTACTTC. Protein: CATSRVLAGGPYEQYF.

This clone was picked up many times. The chain links TRBV27 to TRBJ1-5; 8 positions match TRBD1. J gave up 5 bases and V 3 bases, and 6 bases lay outside the gene matches. The CDR3 is 15 residues long. From germline, CDR1 is MNHEY and CDR2 SMNVEV (reference sequence). The chain's CDR3 is CASSFGRGPDQPQHF. CDR3 coding DNA: TGTGCCAGCAGTTTTGGCAGGGGGCCTGATCAGCCCCAGCATTTT.

This clone came up many times. The CDR3, as DNA: TGTGCCAGTAGTACGACTGCTCGACTAGCGGAGGGCAATGAGCAGTTCTTC. It codes for CASSTTARLAEGNEQFF. V and J are TRBV19 and TRBJ2-1, with 9 positions matching TRBD2. Germline V gives CDR1 LNHDA, CDR2 SQIVND (reference sequence). This CDR3 has 17 amino acids. The junction had 13 bases not matched to a gene; V was cut back by 4 bases and J by 6 bases.

This clone showed up many times. The rearrangement links TRBV5-4 to TRBJ2-1, with D tentatively TRBD2 (6 bases). In germline, CDR1 is SGHNT, CDR2 YYREEE (reference sequence). Trimming pared 3 bases from V and 5 bases from J, leaving 18 bases between. This CDR3 contains 16 residues. CDR3 sequence reads: CASSSRTLATNNEQFF. The CDR3 region has the DNA TGTGCCAGCAGCTCTCGAACACTAGCTACAAACAATGAGCAGTTCTTC.

This clone was counted ten times or more. The genes are TRBV30 and TRBJ2-2; D call uncertain. Trimming removed 5 bases from V and 2 bases from J, with 9 bases in between. The CDR3 totals 13 residues. Per germline, CDR1 GTSNPN and CDR2 SVGIG (reference sequence). DNA of the CDR3: TGTGCCTGGGGGCAGGAAAACACCGGGGAGCTGTTTTTT. Residues: CAWGQENTGELFF.

This clone was recorded at least ten times. The chain is built from TRBV7-6 and TRBJ2-7; 8 bases fit TRBD2. CDR3 length equals 17 residues. V gave up 2 bases and J gave up 5 bases; unmatched junction bases: 14. Germline loops: CDR1 SGHVS, CDR2 FNYEAQ. The CDR3 loop reads CASSLPRGNSGIDEQYF. In DNA form, the CDR3 reads TGTGCCAGCAGCTTACCACGCGGTAATAGCGGGATCGACGAGCAGTACTTC. Based on the CDR3 plus reference TRBV7-6 and TRBJ2-7, the full variable domain is GAGVSQSPRYKVTKRGQDVALRCDPISGHVSLYWYRQALGQGPEFLTYFNYEAQQDKSGLPNDRFSAERPEGSISTLTIQRTEQRDSAMYRCASSLPRGNSGIDEQYFGPGTRLTVT.

There are many counts of this clone. The chain is built from TRBV29-1 and TRBJ2-1, with 8 bases fitting TRBD2. This CDR3 is 15 amino acids long. CDR1 is SQVTM and CDR2 is ANQGSEA in the germline V gene. J was trimmed by 7 bases and V by 5 bases; bases with no gene match: 13. The CDR3 spells CSVPMNSGSANEQFF. The CDR3 coding sequence is TGCAGCGTTCCCATGAACAGCGGGAGTGCGAATGAGCAGTTCTTC.

Within the sample, this clone is medium-sized. The rearrangement uses TRBV9 and TRBJ2-1, with 8 bases fitting TRBD2. This CDR3 spans 13 amino acids. CDR1 is SGDLS, CDR2 YYNGEE, per germline. J gave up 8 bases and V 6 bases, and 7 bases lay outside the gene matches. CDR3 bases: TGTGCCAGCAACGAGGGGGGACTAGATGAGCAGTTCTTC. Its translation: CASNEGGLDEQFF.

Many counts were recorded for this clone. The rearrangement uses TRBV29-1 and TRBJ2-7; 9 bases agree with TRBD1. Trimming at V came to 7 bases and at J to 3 bases, leaving 7 bases not matched to a gene. The CDR3 spans 13 residues. Germline V lookup: CDR1 SQVTM, CDR2 ANQGSEA. CDR3 sequence reads: CSAKPGQGYEQYF. The CDR3 DNA is TGCAGCGCGAAGCCGGGACAGGGCTACGAGCAGTACTTC.

This clone was counted ten times or more. The CDR3 DNA is TGTGCCAGCAGTTTGGGCCATAGGGCGCCAAGCGGTAGGCACTCCTACGAGCAGTACTTC. It is translated as CASSLGHRAPSGRHSYEQYF. V gene TRBV27 combines with J gene TRBJ2-7; tentatively, D is TRBD2 (5 bases). Germline V CDR1 and CDR2: MNHEY, SMNVEV (reference sequence). Deletions cut 3 bases from V and 0 bases from J, with 27 bases between. CDR3 length: 20 amino acids.

This clone occurred many times. The chain couples TRBV25-1 to TRBJ1-5; TRBD1 matches at 7 bases. J gave up 5 bases and V 4 bases, and 2 bases lay outside the gene matches. The CDR3 runs to 13 residues. CDR1 and CDR2 (germline): MGHDK, SYGVNS. The CDR3 DNA reads as TGTGCCAGCAGTGGGACAGGCTATCAGCCCCAGCATTTT. Its protein is CASSGTGYQPQHF.

The table lists this clone with many counts. This rearrangement joins TRBV28 to TRBJ1-1, with D possibly being TRBD1 (5 bases). The CDR3 runs to 15 residues. V lost 0 bases, J lost 0 bases, and 8 bases lay in between. Germline-derived CDR1 and CDR2 are MDHEN and SYDVKM. In DNA, the CDR3 is TGTGCCAGCAGTTTATGGGGGGGGATGAACACTGAAGCTTTCTTT. Translated: CASSLWGGMNTEAFF.

This clone was observed at least ten times. This chain links TRBV19 with TRBJ2-1; TRBD1 matches at 10 bases. From germline, CDR1 is LNHDA and CDR2 SQIVND (reference sequence). The CDR3 is 15 amino acids. J lost 4 bases, V lost 3 bases, and 3 bases had no gene match. The chain's CDR3 is CASSIDRGPYNEQFF. The CDR3 DNA reads as TGTGCCAGTAGTATCGACAGGGGGCCTTACAATGAGCAGTTCTTC.

Ten or more counts support this clone. This chain connects TRBV5-1 to TRBJ2-2; TRBD1 matches at 7 bases. CDR3 length: 14 amino acids. V gave up 6 bases and J gave up 1 base; unmatched junction bases: 3. Germline CDR1 is SGHRS and CDR2 is YFSETQ. The CDR3 loop is CASTWTGNTGELFF. For the CDR3, the DNA is TGCGCCAGCACCTGGACAGGGAACACCGGGGAGCTGTTTTTT.

This clone was seen repeatedly, ten times or more. The V and J genes are TRBV4-1 and TRBJ2-7; perhaps TRBD1 as D (6 bases). Trimming took 0 bases from V and 6 from J, leaving 15 bases between them. Germline V gene lookup returns CDR1 MGHRA and CDR2 YSYEKL. The CDR3 loop spans 15 amino acids. CDR3 amino acids: CASSQDRGGAFEQYF. CDR3 nucleotides: TGCGCCAGCAGCCAAGATCGAGGGGGAGCATTCGAGCAGTACTTC.

This clone was seen at least ten times. J is TRBJ2-3 and V is TRBV7-9, with TRBD2 matching 9 bases. Germline loops: CDR1 SEHNR, CDR2 FQNEAQ (reference sequence). V shed 1 base, J shed 2 bases, and the junction held 4 bases outside the gene matches. CDR3 length: 16 amino acids. The CDR3, as DNA: TGTGCCAGCAGCTTAGAGGGCGGGAGGGACACAGATACGCAGTATTTT. This encodes CASSLEGGRDTDTQYF. The complete variable domain, with remaining parts taken from reference TRBV7-9 and TRBJ2-3, reads DTGVSQNPRHKITKRGQNVTFRCDPISEHNRLYWYRQTLGQGPEFLTYFQNEAQLEKSRLLSDRFSAERPKGSFSTLEIQRTEQGDSAMYLCASSLEGGRDTDTQYFGPGTRLTVL.

Relative to its sample, this clone is medium-sized. The chain carries TRBV10-3 and TRBJ2-7; D is ambiguous. The V and J ends lost 5 bases and 10 bases respectively, with 21 bases between them. CDR1 and CDR2 from the germline V gene are ENHRY and SYGVKD. The CDR3 consists of 14 residues. The CDR3 sequence is CAISIPLEGAEQYF. CDR3 DNA: TGTGCCATCAGTATACCTTTAGAAGGTGCGGAACAGTACTTC.